What follows are 15 T cell receptor beta chains derived from one specimen sequenced in a study of blood T cells in healthy people across ages. Alongside a J-beta primer mix, a sample-barcoded 5' primer served in a second PCR lasting about 7 to 11 cycles. Via MiXCR, TCRdb re-called the 5' RACE reads, giving one row per CDR3 protein. The sample gives around 970,000 distinct CDR3 sequences, about 51% of which show up once; over 20% is in the top ten. What was sequenced was blood. These receptors originate from a woman aged 60 to 75 in good health.

The chain links TRBV7-2 to TRBJ2-4, with 8 bases identical to TRBD1. Germline trimming cut 0 bases from V and 6 bases from J; bases unmatched to any gene: 4. Germline values: CDR1 SGHTA, CDR2 FQGNSA. CDR3 length: 15 residues. Here the CDR3 DNA reads TGTGCCAGCAGCTTAGCGGACAGGGTCGGAAACATTCAGTACTTC. This gives the protein CASSLADRVGNIQYF.

This clonotype has more than one count but fewer than ten. CDR3 protein: CASSPRQGSTGANVLTF. The DNA for the CDR3 is TGTGCCAGCAGTCCCCGACAGGGGAGCACTGGGGCCAACGTCCTGACTTTC. The chain joins TRBV27 to TRBJ2-6, with TRBD1 matching 8 bases. J lost 2 bases, V lost 5 bases, and 8 bases had no gene match. CDR3 length equals 17 residues. Germline V gives CDR1 MNHEY, CDR2 SMNVEV (reference sequence).

The chain combines TRBV28 with TRBJ2-5; a weak D match, TRBD2 (6 bases). The CDR3 length is 15 residues. Trimming removed 3 bases at V and 1 base at J, with 12 bases between. Per the germline V gene, CDR1 is MDHEN and CDR2 is SYDVKM. The CDR3 region is CASSFPLRGQETQYF. The DNA for the CDR3 is TGTGCCAGCAGTTTCCCCCTGCGGGGCCAAGAGACCCAGTACTTC.

Remarks on this clonotype: This sequence may be a read error, since a much larger clone differs from it by one base. The chain links TRBV4-2 to TRBJ2-5, with 7 bases identical to TRBD1. The junction had 10 bases not matched to a gene; V was cut back by 4 bases and J by 2 bases. The CDR3 runs 16 residues. Germline V CDR1 and CDR2: LGHNA, YNFKEQ. The CDR3 coding sequence is TGTGCCAGCAGCCTAACAGGGGTCTGGGGACAAGAGACCCAGTACTTC. Translating it yields CASSLTGVWGQETQYF.

V usage is TRBV28 and J usage is TRBJ2-5, with D uncertain. In germline, CDR1 is MDHEN, CDR2 SYDVKM. V shed 5 bases and J shed 0 bases, with 7 bases lying between them. This CDR3 has 13 amino acids. CDR3 region: CASSPTNQETQYF. CDR3 nucleotides: TGTGCCAGCAGTCCGACGAACCAAGAGACCCAGTACTTC.

V is TRBV20-1 and J is TRBJ2-1; D gene ambiguous. Per germline, CDR1 DFQATT and CDR2 SNEGSKA (reference sequence). V was trimmed by 3 bases and J by 5 bases, leaving 14 bases between them. The length of the CDR3 is 14 residues. Here the CDR3 DNA reads TGCAGTGCTAGGCCCACTACGATTCACAATGAGCAGTTCTTC. This translates into CSARPTTIHNEQFF.

For this clonotype: The junction does not match germline at one end; this may be a read error. CDR3 region: CASSERQGQGGSYNKQFF. The CDR3 DNA is TGTGCCAGCAGCGAAAGACAGGGGCAAGGCGGCTCCTACAATAAGCAGTTCTTC. The rearrangement links TRBV9 to TRBJ2-1; 8 nucleotides agree with TRBD1. The CDR3 length is 18 residues. Germline V gene sequence: CDR1 SGDLS, CDR2 YYNGEE.

This clonotype has a handful of counts. The chain carries TRBV29-1 and TRBJ1-1; D is uncertain. Germline lookup yields CDR1 SQVTM and CDR2 ANQGSEA. V was cut by 7 bases and J by 3 bases, with 12 bases left in between. The CDR3 is made up of 12 amino acids. The CDR3 nucleotides are TGCAGCGCGAAGCCGGAACACACTGAAGCTTTCTTT. Translation gives CSAKPEHTEAFF.

This clonotype was seen more than once but under ten times. The chain couples TRBV12-3 or TRBV12-4 to TRBJ2-3; D gene uncertain. The CDR3 is 14 residues long. Trimming shortened V by 5 bases and J by 1 base, and 10 bases separated the two germline ends. The CDR3 reads CASSPAYGTDTQYF. In DNA, the CDR3 is TGTGCCAGCAGTCCGGCCTACGGCACAGATACGCAGTATTTT.

This clonotype was found many times. The chain links TRBV12-3 or TRBV12-4 to TRBJ1-2; weak D call: TRBD1 (6 bases). The V end lost 5 bases, the J end lost 2 bases, and 9 bases lay between the germline ends. This CDR3 comprises 13 residues. The CDR3 nucleotides read TGTGCCAGCAGTATGGACAGAAACTATGGCTACACCTTC. It yields the protein CASSMDRNYGYTF.

The J gene is TRBJ2-5, the V gene TRBV28, with D possibly matching TRBD1 (5 bases). TRBJ2-7 matches the DNA end more closely, so the J call is doubtful. The germline gives CDR1 MDHEN, CDR2 SYDVKM. The CDR3 contains 15 residues. CDR3 sequence reads: CASSLSLAGRHEQYF. As DNA, the CDR3 is TGTGCCAGCAGTTTATCCCTCGCAGGGCGCCACGAGCAGTACTTC.

This clonotype was recorded many times. The chain recombines TRBV7-9 with TRBJ2-5; 8 bases agree with TRBD2. J was trimmed by 5 bases and V by 6 bases; bases with no gene match: 11. There are 15 residues in the CDR3. The germline CDR1 and CDR2 sequences are SEHNR and FQNEAQ (reference sequence). CDR3 DNA: TGTGCCAGCAGACTAACGTCTAGCGGGCGGGAGACCCAGTACTTC. Protein product: CASRLTSSGRETQYF.

The chain joins TRBV28 to TRBJ2-7, with D possibly TRBD2 on 6 matching bases. Trimming removed 1 base at V and 7 bases at J, with 26 bases between. Germline loops: CDR1 MDHEN, CDR2 SYDVKM. The CDR3 totals 18 residues. In nucleotides, the CDR3 is TGTGCCAGCAGTTTATTCCCGACTAGTGTGTTATCCTACAATGAGCAGTACTTC. Protein sequence: CASSLFPTSVLSYNEQYF. Full variable domain (missing parts from reference TRBV28 and TRBJ2-7): DVKVTQSSRYLVKRTGEKVFLECVQDMDHENMFWYRQDPGLGLRLIYFSYDVKMKEKGDIPEGYSVSREKKERFSLILESASTNQTSMYLCASSLFPTSVLSYNEQYFGPGTRLTVT.

This clonotype appeared a few times. The rearrangement uses TRBV4-1 and TRBJ2-3; D uncertain. Per the germline V gene, CDR1 is MGHRA and CDR2 is YSYEKL. The V and J ends lost 1 base and 7 bases respectively, with 6 bases between them. The CDR3 runs 12 residues. The CDR3 DNA is TGCGCCAGCAGCCAAGTTCTCCATACGCAGTATTTT. This encodes CASSQVLHTQYF.

The chain combines TRBV12-3 or TRBV12-4 with TRBJ2-1; D perhaps matches TRBD1 (5 bases). CDR3 length equals 12 residues. V was trimmed by 6 bases and J by 12 bases, leaving 15 bases between them. The CDR3 DNA sequence: TGTGCCAGCAGCCGGCCGCTGCAGGGGCAGTTCTTC. This sequence encodes CASSRPLQGQFF.